The clone carrying this TCR beta chain showed up just a few times. The antigen remains undetermined. The PCR used 60 Vbeta and 13 Jbeta primers. The method was immunoSEQ multiplex PCR; TCRdb's version includes in-frame clones alone and lacks a portion of them. Here the sample spans approximately 100,000 clones, approximately 79% being singletons. Donors in the study were healthy people who gave bone marrow. With V trimmed by 8 bases and J by 3 bases, 5 bases remained unmatched. CDR1 and CDR2 (germline): LNHDA, SQIVND (reference sequence). This CDR3 is 14 amino acids long. The data belong to a study of cytomegalovirus exposure and HLA in healthy donors. Findings and caveats of the study: With later analysis, a missense DCLRE1C variant became linked to TCR beta V- and J-gene trimming. A later analysis showed TCR association rates differing by HLA locus, peaking at DRB1 and lowest at HLA-C. Most TCR sequences were seen very rarely across donors, but some public TCRs occurred in many.

J is TRBJ1-5 and V is TRBV19, with 9 bases lining up with TRBD1. The sequence was collected from a male donor in good health and CMV-seronegative. Material for sequencing was PBMCs. The CDR3: CASGGTGSNQPQHF. The CDR3 DNA follows: TGTGCCAGTGGGGGGACAGGGTCCAATCAGCCCCAGCATTTT. Full variable domain (remainder filled in from reference TRBV19 and TRBJ1-5): DGGITQSPKYLFRKEGQNVTLSCEQNLNHDAMYWYRQDPGQGLRLIYYSQIVNDFQKGDIAEGYSVSREKKESFPLTVTSAQKNPTAFYLCASGGTGSNQPQHFGDGTRLSIL.